The 20 T cell receptor beta chains reported below all come from one sample, sequenced in a study of identical twins. TCRdb independently ran MiXCR on the 5' RACE reads; one entry per CDR3 protein. The sample carries hundreds of thousands of distinct CDR3 sequences, around 8.3% recorded once. A further study also used this sample, focusing on yellow fever vaccine responses in identical twins.

The sequencing sample was made of PBMCs. The origin of the receptors is a young woman in good health.

V and J are TRBV9 and TRBJ2-7; weak D call: TRBD2 (7 bases). The CDR3 consists of 16 residues. Trimming removed 4 bases at V and 1 base at J, with 18 bases between. CDR1 and CDR2 (germline): SGDLS, YYNGEE. CDR3 bases: TGTGCCAGCAGCTCCTGGGGGCTAGCGGATTCCTACGAGCAGTACTTC. It codes for CASSSWGLADSYEQYF.

The J gene is TRBJ2-7, the V gene TRBV12-3 or TRBV12-4, with 7 bases matching TRBD1. Unmatched junction bases numbered 6, after V lost 2 bases and J lost 2 bases. This CDR3 is 15 amino acids long. CDR3 protein: CASSLKQGVTYEQYF. The CDR3 coding sequence is TGTGCCAGCAGTTTAAAGCAGGGGGTAACCTACGAGCAGTACTTC.

The CDR3 protein is CASSFGGDYNEQFF. CDR3 coding DNA: TGCGCCAGCAGCTTTGGCGGGGATTACAATGAGCAGTTCTTC. The chain uses TRBV5-1 and TRBJ2-1, with D possibly matching TRBD2 (6 bases). Germline V lookup: CDR1 SGHRS, CDR2 YFSETQ. Trimming left V 2 bases short and J 4 bases short, with 10 bases between. This CDR3 region has 14 residues.

This clonotype has ten or more counts. This chain connects TRBV9 to TRBJ2-1; 7 positions match TRBD2. With 4 bases clipped from V and 7 bases from J, the junction kept 11 bases outside the gene matches. This CDR3 spans 15 amino acids. CDR1 and CDR2 (germline): SGDLS, YYNGEE. The CDR3 DNA reads TGTGCCAGCAGCCTACCGGGAGGCCTAAAGAATGAGCAGTTCTTC. Translation gives CASSLPGGLKNEQFF.

This clonotype showed up many times. The chain is built from TRBV12-3 or TRBV12-4 and TRBJ2-3; D is possibly TRBD1 (6 bases). The CDR3 totals 14 residues. The V and J ends lost 3 bases and 3 bases respectively, with 10 bases between them. In nucleotides, the CDR3 is TGTGCCAGCAGTTTTGTCAGGGGAACAGATACGCAGTATTTT. It translates to CASSFVRGTDTQYF.

The chain recombines TRBV19 with TRBJ2-5; TRBD2 matches 13 bases. CDR1 is LNHDA and CDR2 is SQIVND in the germline V gene (reference sequence). V lost 0 bases to trimming and J lost 1 base; unmatched junction nucleotides: 8. CDR3 length equals 19 residues. The CDR3 DNA is TGTGCCAGTAGTATAGATCTCGGACTAGCGGGAGACCTCCAAGAGACCCAGTACTTC. It yields the protein CASSIDLGLAGDLQETQYF.

This chain joins TRBV27 and TRBJ2-3, with 13 bases fitting TRBD2. CDR1 and CDR2 (germline): MNHEY, SMNVEV (reference sequence). J gave up 7 bases and V 5 bases, and 6 bases lay outside the gene matches. The CDR3 runs 15 residues. The CDR3 nucleotides read TGTGCCAGCAGTCAAGGGACTAGCGGGGCTAATACGCAGTATTTT. As protein: CASSQGTSGANTQYF.

This clonotype has ten or more counts. This chain joins TRBV28 and TRBJ2-1; tentatively, D is TRBD1 (7 bases). The V end lost 3 bases, the J end lost 6 bases, and 12 bases lay between the germline ends. This CDR3 spans 14 amino acids. Germline V gene sequence: CDR1 MDHEN, CDR2 SYDVKM. The CDR3 region has the DNA TGTGCCAGCAGTTTCAGTCAGGGGGGCAATGAGCAGTTCTTC. Residues: CASSFSQGGNEQFF. Together with reference TRBV28 and TRBJ2-1, the CDR3 gives the full variable domain: DVKVTQSSRYLVKRTGEKVFLECVQDMDHENMFWYRQDPGLGLRLIYFSYDVKMKEKGDIPEGYSVSREKKERFSLILESASTNQTSMYLCASSFSQGGNEQFFGPGTRLTVL.

The gene calls are TRBV7-8 and TRBJ2-7; D remains unclear. V lost 5 bases, J lost 1 base, and 12 bases lay in between. Germline CDR1 reads SGHVS; CDR2 reads FQNEAQ. This CDR3 has 14 amino acids. The CDR3 sequence is CASSLNTVSYEQYF. The CDR3 DNA reads as TGTGCCAGCAGCCTAAACACAGTTTCCTACGAGCAGTACTTC.

This clonotype occurred a few times. The CDR3 loop is CSARDPLAGGIEQYF. CDR3 DNA: TGCAGTGCTAGAGATCCACTAGCGGGAGGGATCGAGCAGTACTTC. The chain recombines TRBV20-1 with TRBJ2-7; TRBD2 matches 13 bases. Germline V CDR1 and CDR2: DFQATT, SNEGSKA (reference sequence). This CDR3 has 15 amino acids. The trim removed 0 bases at V and 6 bases at J, leaving 5 bases unmatched.

This clonotype has just a few counts. The chain uses TRBV10-3 and TRBJ2-1; 9 positions match TRBD1. The CDR3 has 12 residues. CDR1 ENHRY and CDR2 SYGVKD come from the germline V gene. The junction had 2 bases not matched to a gene; V was cut back by 6 bases and J by 8 bases. For the CDR3, the DNA is TGTGCCATCAGGGGACAGGGTTATGAGCAGTTCTTC. This translates into CAIRGQGYEQFF.

DNA for the CDR3: TGCGCCAGCAGCCAAGGGGCGATCAGCTCCTACAATGAGCAGTTCTTC. Amino acid sequence: CASSQGAISSYNEQFF. This chain uses TRBV4-3 with TRBJ2-1; D is ambiguous. This CDR3 has 16 residues. Trimming removed 1 base at V and 0 bases at J, with 10 bases between. Germline CDR1 LGHNA, CDR2 YSLEER.

The V and J genes are TRBV9 and TRBJ1-2; D gene uncertain. The CDR3 runs to 15 residues. The V and J ends lost 0 bases and 4 bases respectively, with 13 bases between them. The germline CDR1 and CDR2 sequences are SGDLS and YYNGEE. CDR3 coding DNA: TGTGCCAGCAGCGTAGAGTCGGGCGAGATCTATGGCTACACCTTC. Translating it yields CASSVESGEIYGYTF.

The table lists this clonotype with a few counts. The gene calls are TRBV4-3 and TRBJ2-4, with D maybe TRBD2 (5 bases). The CDR3 has 18 residues. Germline lookup yields CDR1 LGHNA and CDR2 YSLEER. The germline V and J ends were trimmed by 0 bases and 5 bases, with 20 bases remaining between them. CDR3 DNA: TGCGCCAGCAGCCAAGATGGGGTCGGTCTCGGGAATGAAAACATTCAGTACTTC. Its translation is CASSQDGVGLGNENIQYF.

The rearrangement links TRBV2 to TRBJ2-2; 7 bases map to TRBD1. Germline trimming cut 10 bases from V and 1 base from J; bases unmatched to any gene: 12. The CDR3 totals 16 residues. The V gene's germline CDR1 is SNHLY and CDR2 FYNNEI. In DNA, the CDR3 is TGTGCCACTAAGACAGGGCCGGGGCTGAACACCGGGGAGCTGTTTTTT. Its translation: CATKTGPGLNTGELFF.

At least ten counts were recorded for this clonotype. The rearrangement links TRBV7-9 to TRBJ2-1, with D possibly being TRBD2 (5 bases). The CDR3 totals 15 residues. The V end lost 3 bases, the J end lost 4 bases, and 13 bases lay between the germline ends. CDR1 is SEHNR and CDR2 is FQNEAQ in the germline V gene (reference sequence). As DNA, the CDR3 is TGTGCCAGCAGCTTGTCGGGGAGCCCGTACAATGAGCAGTTCTTC. Translation: CASSLSGSPYNEQFF. The variable domain in full, completed from reference TRBV7-9 and TRBJ2-1, reads DTGVSQNPRHKITKRGQNVTFRCDPISEHNRLYWYRQTLGQGPEFLTYFQNEAQLEKSRLLSDRFSAERPKGSFSTLEIQRTEQGDSAMYLCASSLSGSPYNEQFFGPGTRLTVL.

This chain joins TRBV6-1 and TRBJ2-7, with D tentatively TRBD1 (6 bases). The CDR3 sequence is 15 residues long. The V gene lost 4 bases and the J gene lost 1 base, with 14 bases spanning the gap. CDR1 MNHNS and CDR2 SASEGT come from the germline V gene. CDR3 bases: TGTGCCAGCAGTGGGCTTGGCACAGGGTCCTACGAGCAGTACTTC. Encoded protein: CASSGLGTGSYEQYF.

The chain recombines TRBV29-1 with TRBJ2-7; 8 bases match TRBD1. The germline gives CDR1 SQVTM, CDR2 ANQGSEA. V shed 0 bases, J shed 3 bases, and the junction held 4 bases outside the gene matches. This CDR3 region has 14 residues. The CDR3: CSVEDRDRGYEQYF. CDR3 sequence (DNA): TGCAGCGTTGAAGATCGCGACAGGGGCTACGAGCAGTACTTC.

In its sample, this clonotype was seen a few times. This chain uses TRBV7-9 with TRBJ2-1; TRBD2 is a possible D gene (5 bases). The V gene's germline CDR1 is SEHNR and CDR2 FQNEAQ (reference sequence). Deletions cut 8 bases from V and 10 bases from J, with 12 bases between. This CDR3 spans 11 amino acids. In DNA form, the CDR3 reads TGTGCCAGCGGACTTCTTAGGGAGCAGTTCTTC. It yields the protein CASGLLREQFF.

The table lists this clonotype with a few counts. V gene TRBV29-1 combines with J gene TRBJ2-1; D call uncertain. CDR1 is SQVTM, CDR2 ANQGSEA, per germline. This CDR3 has 12 residues. Trimming cost V 1 base and J 5 bases, with 6 bases left between them. The CDR3 here is CSVEVPDNEQFF. The CDR3 coding sequence is TGCAGCGTTGAAGTTCCAGACAATGAGCAGTTCTTC.